These 21 T cell receptor beta chains originate from one sample sequenced in a study of blood T cell repertoires in COVID-19. Clones were sequenced by immunoSEQ multiplex PCR, and TCRdb holds only the in-frame ones, with some missing. The table records under 200,000 clones, 86% of them present only once. Input material: peripheral blood. Receptors originate from a woman aged 70 to 79 with acute or convalescent COVID-19.

The V call is TRBV2, the J call TRBJ2-2; 7 nucleotides agree with TRBD1. The CDR3 runs to 15 residues. Germline V lookup: CDR1 SNHLY, CDR2 FYNNEI. With V trimmed by 9 bases and J by 4 bases, 11 bases remained unmatched. The CDR3 here is CASQPGTVLTGELFF. Here the CDR3 DNA reads TGTGCCAGTCAACCCGGGACAGTCCTCACCGGGGAGCTGTTTTTT.

The chain couples TRBV7-2 to TRBJ1-2; 9 positions agree with TRBD1. Trimming removed 4 bases from V and 8 bases from J; junction bases left unmatched: 11. Germline-derived CDR1 and CDR2 are SGHTA and FQGNSA. CDR3 length: 15 residues. CDR3: CASSYAPDRGRGYTF. The CDR3 region has the DNA TGTGCCAGCAGCTACGCTCCGGACAGGGGAAGGGGCTACACCTTC.

The V call is TRBV5-1, the J call TRBJ2-3; 15 nucleotides match TRBD2. With 4 bases clipped from V and 3 bases from J, the junction kept 3 bases outside the gene matches. The CDR3 covers 16 residues. Germline V gene sequence: CDR1 SGHRS, CDR2 YFSETQ. The CDR3 reads CASSEGLAGGTDTQYF. CDR3 coding DNA: TGCGCCAGCAGCGAAGGACTAGCGGGGGGGACAGATACGCAGTATTTT.

This clone was found once. The CDR3 loop reads CATSPTGNSYEQYF. The CDR3 DNA is TGTGCCACCAGCCCTACCGGGAACTCCTACGAGCAGTACTTC. The V call is TRBV15, the J call TRBJ2-7, with D maybe TRBD2 (5 bases). This CDR3 spans 14 amino acids. V was clipped by 5 bases and J by 0 bases, with 11 bases between them. Germline V gene sequence: CDR1 LNHNV, CDR2 YYDKDF (reference sequence).

The chain combines TRBV4-2 with TRBJ2-2; no clear D. This CDR3 comprises 15 residues. V lost 4 bases, J lost 8 bases, and 17 bases lay in between. Germline V gives CDR1 LGHNA, CDR2 YNFKEQ. CDR3 in DNA: TGTGCCAGCAGCCTCATCGGTACAGTTCCGGGGGAGCTGTTTTTT. Encoded protein: CASSLIGTVPGELFF.

The chain recombines TRBV28 with TRBJ1-1; D perhaps matches TRBD1 (5 bases). CDR1 and CDR2 (germline): MDHEN, SYDVKM. Trimming shortened V by 7 bases and J by 1 base, and 22 bases separated the two germline ends. The CDR3 covers 17 residues. CDR3 nucleotide sequence: TGTGCCAGCACTAATGCTAGGGGCCTCGCTACGAACACTGAAGCTTTCTTT. It is translated as CASTNARGLATNTEAFF.

The CDR3, as DNA: TGTGCCACCAGTGATTTGGGGACTGCTGAAGAGACCCAGTACTTC. This encodes CATSDLGTAEETQYF. This chain joins TRBV24-1 and TRBJ2-5; the D gene is possibly TRBD2 (6 bases). Germline assignment: CDR1 KGHDR and CDR2 SFDVKD. There are 15 residues in the CDR3. The V and J ends lost 0 bases and 3 bases respectively, with 10 bases between them.

This sequence joins TRBV7-9 and TRBJ2-7; TRBD1 is a possible D gene (5 bases). V was shortened by 5 bases and J by 0 bases, with 17 bases between the two germline ends. The CDR3 length is 16 residues. From germline, CDR1 is SEHNR and CDR2 FQNEAQ (reference sequence). DNA for the CDR3: TGTGCCAGCAGCCCGTCATTCAGGGATTCCTCCTACGAGCAGTACTTC. Its translation is CASSPSFRDSSYEQYF.

This clone was found once. The chain uses TRBV3-1 (or the pseudogene TRBV3-2) and TRBJ1-1, with a weak D call TRBD1 (6 bases). The CDR3 runs 14 residues. The germline gives CDR1 LGHDT, CDR2 YNNKEL (reference sequence). V was trimmed by 2 bases and J by 6 bases, leaving 13 bases between them. This CDR3 reads CASSQYGQIPEAFF. The CDR3 nucleotides read TGTGCCAGCAGCCAATATGGACAGATACCTGAAGCTTTCTTT.

V is TRBV2 and J is TRBJ1-1; D is possibly TRBD1 (5 bases). V was trimmed by 6 bases and J by 2 bases, leaving 10 bases between them. This CDR3 has 13 amino acids. In germline, CDR1 is SNHLY, CDR2 FYNNEI. The DNA for the CDR3 is TGTGCCAGCAGAGGACAAATTAACACTGAAGCTTTCTTT. Translating it yields CASRGQINTEAFF.

The V gene is TRBV27, the J gene TRBJ2-1, with TRBD2 matching 15 bases. V shed 2 bases, J shed 9 bases, and the junction held 11 bases outside the gene matches. Germline V gene sequence: CDR1 MNHEY, CDR2 SMNVEV (reference sequence). This CDR3 spans 18 amino acids. The CDR3 DNA sequence: TGTGCCAGCAGTTTACTTCGGACTAGCGGGGGGGCCTTGGGTGAGCAGTTCTTC. As protein: CASSLLRTSGGALGEQFF.

V and J are TRBV6-2 or TRBV6-3 and TRBJ1-5, with TRBD1 identical over 9 bases. Germline V gene data show CDR1 as MNHEY and CDR2 as SVGEGT. J gave up 4 bases and V 5 bases, and 3 bases lay outside the gene matches. The CDR3 has 14 amino acids. DNA for the CDR3: TGTGCCAGCAGTCGACAGGGGGGGAATCAGCCCCAGCATTTT. It is translated as CASSRQGGNQPQHF.

The genes are TRBV11-3 and TRBJ2-1, with 8 bases fitting TRBD2. Germline V gene data show CDR1 as SGHNT and CDR2 as YENEEA. The CDR3 extends over 11 amino acids. With V trimmed by 2 bases and J by 12 bases, 0 bases remained unmatched. CDR3 residues: CASSLRGGQFF. The CDR3 nucleotides are TGTGCCAGCAGCTTACGGGGGGGGCAGTTCTTC.

The chain employs TRBV28 and TRBJ1-5; D is ambiguous. The V end lost 4 bases, the J end lost 5 bases, and 6 bases lay between the germline ends. Germline values: CDR1 MDHEN, CDR2 SYDVKM. The CDR3 is 12 amino acids. The CDR3 DNA is TGTGCCAGCAGTTCCCTTTATCAGCCCCAGCATTTT. Encoded protein: CASSSLYQPQHF.

This chain joins TRBV28 and TRBJ2-2, with TRBD1 matching 7 bases. Germline loops: CDR1 MDHEN, CDR2 SYDVKM. V was clipped by 5 bases and J by 0 bases; unmatched bases: 6. The CDR3 spans 16 residues. The CDR3 DNA reads as TGTGCCAGCAGTCCGACAGGGCCAACGAACACCGGGGAGCTGTTTTTT. Translation gives CASSPTGPTNTGELFF. Together with reference TRBV28 and TRBJ2-2, the CDR3 gives the full variable domain: DVKVTQSSRYLVKRTGEKVFLECVQDMDHENMFWYRQDPGLGLRLIYFSYDVKMKEKGDIPEGYSVSREKKERFSLILESASTNQTSMYLCASSPTGPTNTGELFFGEGSRLTVL.

This clone showed up just a few times. The chain joins TRBV5-4 to TRBJ2-1; 10 positions match TRBD2. Germline lookup yields CDR1 SGHNT and CDR2 YYREEE (reference sequence). V shed 4 bases, J shed 5 bases, and the junction held 9 bases outside the gene matches. This CDR3 contains 16 residues. CDR3 nucleotide sequence: TGTGCCAGCAGCCCAAAAACTAGCGGGGCGAACAATGAGCAGTTCTTC. It codes for CASSPKTSGANNEQFF.

The chain uses TRBV19 and TRBJ2-7; TRBD1 is a possible D gene (6 bases). The CDR3 is made up of 14 amino acids. The germline V gene has CDR1 LNHDA and CDR2 SQIVND (reference sequence). V lost 5 bases, J lost 1 base, and 12 bases lay in between. The CDR3: CASSLAGDSYEQYF. The CDR3, as DNA: TGTGCCAGTAGTTTGGCAGGGGATTCCTACGAGCAGTACTTC.

In this sample, this clone turned up once. V and J are TRBV2 and TRBJ2-2, with TRBD1 matching over 7 bases. The CDR3 contains 12 residues. The V gene's germline CDR1 is SNHLY and CDR2 FYNNEI. Losses at the gene ends were 8 bases for V and 7 bases for J; bases not matched to a gene: 4. CDR3 DNA sequence: TGTGCCAGCCAGGGGGACGGCGGGGAGCTGTTTTTT. Its translation: CASQGDGGELFF.

The V gene is TRBV3-1 (or the pseudogene TRBV3-2), the J gene TRBJ1-1, with a possible D match to TRBD1 (5 bases). V was pared by 1 base and J by 1 base, with 13 bases between. Germline V lookup: CDR1 LGHDT, CDR2 YNNKEL (reference sequence). The CDR3 sequence is 16 residues long. As DNA, the CDR3 is TGTGCCAGCAGCCAAGTACAGGATACGGGGAACACTGAAGCTTTCTTT. It encodes CASSQVQDTGNTEAFF.

This clone was recorded a few times. The chain uses TRBV15 and TRBJ1-5; TRBD1 matches 8 bases. Unmatched junction bases numbered 3, after V lost 9 bases and J lost 2 bases. The CDR3 has 13 residues. Germline CDR1 reads LNHNV; CDR2 reads YYDKDF (reference sequence). The CDR3 DNA follows: TGTGCCACTAAGGGACAGGGCAATCAGCCCCAGCATTTT. Translated: CATKGQGNQPQHF.

This clone came up once. This chain links TRBV5-4 with TRBJ1-1; TRBD1 matches at 10 bases. The V gene's germline CDR1 is SGHNT and CDR2 YYREEE (reference sequence). V lost 4 bases, J lost 4 bases, and 16 bases stayed unmatched. The length of the CDR3 is 18 residues. DNA of the CDR3: TGTGCCAGCAGCCCGGTGGGGAGACAGGGGGCCCGAGGCACTGAAGCTTTCTTT. This encodes CASSPVGRQGARGTEAFF.